This is a list of T cell receptor beta chains from one sample in a study of PD-L1 blockade in urothelial cancer. Profiling relied on immunoSEQ multiplex PCR, and the TCRdb table lists in-frame clones only, not all of them. The table has tens of thousands of clones, about 89% seen once; the top ten hold less than 8%. The sequences come from PBMCs, collected around atezolizumab (anti-PD-L1) treatment. These TCRs come from a man aged 65 to 85 with urothelial cancer. The CDR3 runs from the conserved cysteine through the conserved F or W. D genes are given only for firm matches.

j_call d_call v_call cdr3_aa cdr3_nt
TRBJ2-7 NA TRBV27 CASSLGARAGGYEQYF TGTGCCAGCAGTTTAGGGGCCAGGGCAGGGGGGTACGAGCAGTACTTC
TRBJ1-3 NA TRBV5-1 CASSPGEGAPGNTIYF TGCGCCAGCAGCCCGGGAGAGGGAGCGCCTGGAAACACCATATATTTT
TRBJ1-2 TRBD1 TRBV28 CASSSPTGAGGYTF TGTGCCAGCAGTTCCCCGACAGGGGCTGGGGGCTACACCTTC
TRBJ1-5 TRBD1 TRBV6-5 CASSYRTGGNQPQHF TGTGCCAGCAGTTACCGGACAGGGGGCAATCAGCCCCAGCATTTT
TRBJ1-1 NA TRBV27 CASSPQGLAEAFF TGTGCCAGCAGTCCACAGGGTTTGGCTGAAGCTTTCTTT
TRBJ1-1 NA TRBV2 CASSEALTEVNEAFF TGTGCCAGCAGTGAAGCGCTTACAGAAGTTAATGAAGCTTTCTTT
TRBJ1-4 NA TRBV18 CASSPGAGPEKLFF TGTGCCAGCTCACCGGGGGCAGGGCCTGAAAAACTGTTTTTT
TRBJ2-7 NA TRBV4-2 CASSQDRNPGNEQYF TGTGCCAGCAGCCAAGATAGAAACCCGGGGAACGAGCAGTACTTC
TRBJ1-1 TRBD1 TRBV5-1 CASSPRQGNTEAFF TGCGCCAGCAGTCCCCGACAGGGGAACACTGAAGCTTTCTTT
TRBJ2-7 TRBD2 TRBV6-1 CASRQTSGRVAEQYF TGTGCCAGCAGACAGACTAGCGGGAGAGTCGCCGAGCAGTACTTC
TRBJ2-3 NA TRBV6-5 CAVKVESTDTQYF TGTGCTGTCAAAGTCGAGAGCACAGATACGCAGTATTTT
TRBJ2-4 NA TRBV2 CASSELPVAKNIQYF TGTGCCAGCAGTGAACTACCGGTCGCCAAAAACATTCAGTACTTC